Listed here are 14 T cell receptor beta chains from one sample, sequenced in a study of monozygotic twins with inflammatory bowel disease. Reanalyzing the 5' RACE reads, TCRdb keeps one entry per CDR3 protein, without DNA. The repertoire table contains 200,000 to 250,000 distinct CDR3 sequences. Sequencing was carried out using blood. These receptors came from a human donor with ulcerative colitis or Crohn's disease, or a healthy co-twin of an affected twin (not recorded which).

This chain connects TRBV20-1 to TRBJ1-4; the TCRdb call, TRBD1, lacks DNA for checking. CDR1 is DFQATT, CDR2 SNEGSKA, per germline (reference sequence). This CDR3 has 13 amino acids. The CDR3 region is CSVPDGGNEKLFF.

The V and J genes are TRBV24-1 and TRBJ2-1; TCRdb selects TRBD1, and the lack of DNA leaves this call unchecked. Germline CDR1 KGHDR, CDR2 SFDVKD. This CDR3 has 17 amino acids. CDR3 loop: CATSEPTGTGGNNEQFF.

This rearrangement joins TRBV5-1 to TRBJ2-5; TCRdb outputs TRBD1, but without DNA this stays unchecked. The CDR3 runs 15 residues. CDR1 SGHRS and CDR2 YFSETQ come from the germline V gene. CDR3 in amino acids: CASSLEGQGRQTQYF.

The rearrangement uses TRBV7-6 and TRBJ1-5; TCRdb's D call, TRBD1, is unchecked because there is no DNA. The CDR3 length is 14 residues. Germline V gene sequence: CDR1 SGHVS, CDR2 FNYEAQ. The CDR3 spells CASSPPGAGQPQHF.

The chain employs TRBV20-1 and TRBJ2-1; the D gene TCRdb calls, TRBD1, cannot be checked with no DNA. The CDR3 has 17 amino acids. The V gene's germline CDR1 is DFQATT and CDR2 SNEGSKA (reference sequence). The CDR3 protein is CSAPAGEASEAYNEQFF.

The chain combines TRBV7-2 with TRBJ2-1; TCRdb lists TRBD1, though no DNA is available to test this call. The CDR3 has 14 amino acids. CDR1 and CDR2 from the germline V gene are SGHTA and FQGNSA. This chain's CDR3 is CASSKRGPYNEQFF.

This sequence joins TRBV5-6 and TRBJ1-6. Germline lookup yields CDR1 SGHDT and CDR2 YYEEEE. There are 12 residues in the CDR3. CDR3 region: CASTVSNSPLHF.

CDR3 amino acids: CSARDPPGARFRPEAFF. The V call is TRBV20-1, the J call TRBJ1-1; there is no DNA to check the TCRdb D call of TRBD1. This CDR3 contains 17 residues. Germline loops: CDR1 DFQATT, CDR2 SNEGSKA (reference sequence).

V and J are TRBV20-1 and TRBJ2-3. This CDR3 is 11 amino acids long. From germline, CDR1 is DFQATT and CDR2 SNEGSKA (reference sequence). CDR3 loop: CSAMFTDTQYF.

The V gene is TRBV6-6, the J gene TRBJ2-7; TCRdb picks TRBD1, but there is no DNA to check that call. Germline loops: CDR1 MNHNY, CDR2 SVGAGI (reference sequence). The CDR3 totals 14 residues. The CDR3 protein is CASSYRGRGYEQYF.

This rearrangement joins TRBV13 to TRBJ2-7. The germline V gene encodes CDR1 PRHDT and CDR2 FYEKMQ (reference sequence). The CDR3 runs 13 residues. This chain's CDR3 is CASSLVGLPEQYF.

This chain joins TRBV5-4 and TRBJ2-2. Germline CDR1 SGHNT, CDR2 YYREEE (reference sequence). The CDR3 sequence is 16 residues long. The CDR3: CASSVGPDLNTGELFF.

V gene TRBV5-6 combines with J gene TRBJ1-1; TCRdb's assignment of TRBD1 cannot be checked, as there is no DNA. The germline V gene has CDR1 SGHDT and CDR2 YYEEEE. The CDR3 contains 11 residues. The CDR3 region is CASSGRGEAFF.

The chain links TRBV5-1 to TRBJ2-7. From germline, CDR1 is SGHRS and CDR2 YFSETQ. The length of the CDR3 is 14 residues. The CDR3: CASSSTESSYEQYF.